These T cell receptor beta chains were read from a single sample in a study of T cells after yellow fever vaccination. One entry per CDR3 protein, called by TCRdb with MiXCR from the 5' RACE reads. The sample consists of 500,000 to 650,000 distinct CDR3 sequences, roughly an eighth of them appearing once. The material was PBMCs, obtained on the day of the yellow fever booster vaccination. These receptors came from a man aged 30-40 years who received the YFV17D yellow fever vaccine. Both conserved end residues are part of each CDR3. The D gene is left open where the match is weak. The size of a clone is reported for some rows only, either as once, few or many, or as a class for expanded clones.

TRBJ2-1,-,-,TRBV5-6,CASSGASDDEQFF,TGTGCCAGCAGCGGGGCTTCAGATGATGAGCAGTTCTTC
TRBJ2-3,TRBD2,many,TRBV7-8,CASSPQAGVDTQYF,TGTGCCAGCAGCCCGCAAGCGGGAGTAGATACGCAGTATTTT
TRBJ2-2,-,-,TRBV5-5,CASSLEFFDFGELFF,TGTGCCAGCAGCTTGGAGTTCTTCGATTTCGGGGAGCTGTTTTTT
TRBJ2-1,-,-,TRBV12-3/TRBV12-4,CASLSGDEQFF,TGTGCCAGCTTATCGGGAGATGAGCAGTTCTTC
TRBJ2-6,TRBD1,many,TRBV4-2,CASSQAGTGSGANVLTF,TGTGCCAGCAGCCAAGCTGGGACAGGCTCTGGGGCCAACGTCCTGACTTTC
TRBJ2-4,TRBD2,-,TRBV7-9,CASSSSAGVFLF,TGTGCCAGCAGCTCCTCGGCGGGAGTCTTCCTCTTC
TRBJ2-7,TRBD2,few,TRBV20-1,CSATPRGGLRYEQYF,TGCAGTGCTACCCCTCGGGGGGGACTTCGCTACGAGCAGTACTTC
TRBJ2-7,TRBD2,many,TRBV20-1,CSAGGLAGTKQYF,TGCAGTGCTGGAGGACTAGCGGGGACCAAGCAGTACTTC
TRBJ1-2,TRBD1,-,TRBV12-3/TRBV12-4,CASSPGTAALYGYTF,TGTGCCAGCAGTCCCGGGACAGCCGCCCTCTATGGCTACACCTTC
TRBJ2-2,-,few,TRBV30,CASRTAPNTGELFF,TGTGCCTCCAGGACTGCCCCAAACACCGGGGAGCTGTTTTTT
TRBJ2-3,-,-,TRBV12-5,CASGLTNTQYF,TGTGCTAGTGGTTTGACCAATACGCAGTATTTT
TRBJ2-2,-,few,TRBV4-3,CASSQEPQGNTGELFF,TGCGCCAGCAGCCAAGAACCGCAGGGGAACACCGGGGAGCTGTTTTTT
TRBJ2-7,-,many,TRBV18,CASSEPTGHTYEQYF,TGTGCCAGCTCCGAGCCGACGGGACACACATACGAGCAGTACTTC
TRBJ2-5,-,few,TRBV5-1,CASSSAGGMETQYF,TGCGCCAGCAGCTCGGCAGGGGGGATGGAGACCCAGTACTTC
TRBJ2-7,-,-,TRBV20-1,CSAREGVALLEQYF,TGCAGTGCTAGAGAGGGCGTTGCACTACTCGAGCAGTACTTC
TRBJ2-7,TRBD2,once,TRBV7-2,CASSFGLADLLGYEQYF,TGTGCCAGCAGCTTCGGACTAGCGGACCTCTTGGGATACGAGCAGTACTTC
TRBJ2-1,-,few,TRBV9,CASSVAAGNEQFF,TGTGCCAGCAGCGTAGCGGCGGGAAATGAGCAGTTCTTC
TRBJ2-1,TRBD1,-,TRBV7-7,CASSQRQGWNEQFF,TGTGCTAGCAGCCAACGACAGGGGTGGAATGAGCAGTTCTTC
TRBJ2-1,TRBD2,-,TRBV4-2,CASSLGAPGGPGEQFF,TGTGCCAGCAGCCTAGGGGCTCCGGGAGGCCCTGGTGAGCAGTTCTTC
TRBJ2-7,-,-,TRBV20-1,CSARGARGHYEQYF,TGCAGTGCTAGAGGCGCGCGGGGACACTACGAGCAGTACTTC